Listed below are T cell receptor beta chains from one sample, sequenced in a study of blood T cell repertoires in COVID-19. This table comes from immunoSEQ multiplex PCR, and its TCRdb copy is limited to in-frame clones, with some not included. The data show 200,000 to 250,000 clones, about 82% seen once. The sample comprised peripheral blood. The source is a woman aged 55-69 years with active or convalescent COVID-19. CDR3s include the opening cysteine and the closing phenylalanine or tryptophan.

v_gene,j_gene,CDR3aa
TRBV28,TRBJ1-6,CASSQGNSPLHF
TRBV11-3,TRBJ2-1,CASSLTGAGYNEQFF
TRBV2,TRBJ1-5,CASSEPGQGNQPQHF
TRBV30,TRBJ1-3,CAWSFRGSAGNTIYF
TRBV5-4,TRBJ2-7,CASSATGTKAGEQYF
TRBV6-5,TRBJ2-7,CASSMTELQQYF
TRBV6-6,TRBJ1-6,CASSYREGTDNSPLHF
TRBV11-3,TRBJ2-1,CASSLAGSSSSYNEQFF
TRBV15,TRBJ2-7,CATSRDRRPGSGEQYF
TRBV19,TRBJ2-3,CASSMASGRAGTQYF
TRBV7-2,TRBJ2-1,CASSLALSKLAFLNEQFF
TRBV10-2,TRBJ1-4,CASSVGRNEKLFF
TRBV7-3,TRBJ1-6,CASSLYRGHSPLHF
TRBV29-1,TRBJ2-5,CSVKGAKRGFQETQYF
TRBV7-2,TRBJ1-1,CASSLDLNRAFF
TRBV5-1,TRBJ2-3,CASSSGQGTDTQYF
TRBV7-3,TRBJ2-2,CASSLGGRNTGELFF
TRBV6-6,TRBJ1-5,CASRNGQGENQPQHF
TRBV5-6,TRBJ2-3,CASSLDSGSTDTQYF
TRBV29-1,TRBJ1-1,CSARTAEAFF
TRBV3-1/TRBV3-2,TRBJ1-4,CASSRDRGLNEKLFF
TRBV7-9,TRBJ2-2,CASSDTAGATGELFF